This T cell receptor beta chain derives from a study of CD8+ T cells in alopecia areata. RNA extraction was followed by reverse transcription into cDNA, which acted as the sequencing template. Sequencing was performed with immunoSEQ multiplex PCR; in TCRdb, only in-frame clones are kept and a portion is missing. This table holds fewer than 250,000 clones, less than 45% found once. Findings of the study overall: Many of the expanded lesional clones endured in scalp and blood while on tofacitinib. When scalp samples are sequenced, resident alphabeta T cells of normal skin are also captured.

The sample's treatment: oral pan-JAK inhibitor, 5-10 mg twice daily. Sorted out of PBMCs were CD4+ T cells and CD8+ T cells. On this clone: Antigen: not known.

V shed 3 bases and J 6 bases; nucleotides not matched to a gene: 7. The CDR3 spans 14 residues. Germline CDR1 KGHSH, CDR2 LQKENI. The receptor was isolated from a human donor with alopecia areata. The chain carries TRBV18 and TRBJ1-2; 7 bases are shared with TRBD1. This sample comprised CD4+ T cells sorted from blood, obtained at roughly week 30, from a patient treated with tofacitinib. The CDR3 region is CASSPDRVWDGYTF. CDR3 nucleotides: TGTGCCAGCTCACCTGACAGGGTATGGGATGGCTACACCTTC. Supplemented by reference TRBV18 and TRBJ1-2, the full variable domain reads NAGVMQNPRHLVRRRGQEARLRCSPMKGHSHVYWYRQLPEEGLKFMVYLQKENIIDESGMPKERFSAEFPKEGPSILRIQQVVRGDSAAYFCASSPDRVWDGYTFGSGTRLTVV.